Presented here are 31 T cell receptor beta chains from one specimen sequenced in a study of blood T cells in healthy people across ages. Combining a sample-barcoded 5' primer with a J-beta primer mix, a second PCR ran for about 6 to 11 cycles. TCRdb re-called the 5' RACE reads through MiXCR, storing one row per CDR3 protein. Here the sample spans around 870,000 distinct CDR3 sequences, around 30% being singletons. Sequenced sample: blood. The receptors originated from a woman at least 80 years old in good health.

Comments on this clonotype: A read error may explain this, as a much larger clone is one base away. The V call is TRBV7-9, the J call TRBJ1-2; 7 nucleotides line up with TRBD1. Losses at the gene ends were 7 bases for V and 5 bases for J; bases not matched to a gene: 7. The germline CDR1 and CDR2 sequences are SEHNR and FQNEAQ (reference sequence). The CDR3 sequence is 13 residues long. This CDR3 is CASNQTGVYGYTF. In DNA, the CDR3 is TGTGCCAGCAACCAAACAGGGGTTTATGGCTACACCTTC.

This clonotype was counted ten times or more. Written as DNA, the CDR3 is TGTGCCAGCGGTCCCCTGGACAGATTGAGACCCCTCCACTTT. Its protein is CASGPLDRLRPLHF. The chain recombines TRBV7-9 with TRBJ1-6; TRBD1 is a possible D gene (6 bases). The CDR3 sequence is 14 residues long. Germline V gives CDR1 SEHNR, CDR2 FQNEAQ (reference sequence). V was trimmed by 8 bases and J by 12 bases, leaving 20 bases between them.

CDR3 nucleotides: TGTGCCAGCAGTTACTCGAGCGACAGGGCTTGGTCTGGAAACACCATATATTTT. Encoded protein: CASSYSSDRAWSGNTIYF. The chain links TRBV6-5 to TRBJ1-3, with TRBD1 matching 7 bases. Germline CDR1 is MNHEY and CDR2 is SVGAGI. Trimming took 0 bases from V and 1 from J; bases not matched to a gene: 9. The CDR3 runs to 18 residues.

This clonotype was detected once. V is TRBV4-2 and J is TRBJ2-5, with 9 bases matching TRBD2. Germline V gives CDR1 LGHNA, CDR2 YNFKEQ. Trimming removed 0 bases from V and 5 bases from J; junction bases left unmatched: 10. The CDR3 is made up of 17 amino acids. The CDR3 DNA reads as TGTGCCAGCAGCCAAGATGTTCGAGCGGGGGGCCGGGAGACCCAGTACTTC. Protein product: CASSQDVRAGGRETQYF.

This clonotype was recorded only once. The genes are TRBV29-1 and TRBJ1-2; a possible D gene is TRBD1 (5 bases). The CDR3 is 14 amino acids. The germline V and J ends were trimmed by 6 bases and 3 bases, with 17 bases remaining between them. CDR1 is SQVTM and CDR2 is ANQGSEA in the germline V gene. CDR3 sequence: CSVGAGGNYYGYTF. CDR3 in DNA: TGCAGCGTCGGCGCCGGGGGAAATTACTATGGCTACACCTTC.

In this sample, this clonotype turned up a few times. Sequence at one end of the junction differs from germline and may be a read error. The J gene is TRBJ1-2, the V gene TRBV11-2, with D unresolved. Germline lookup yields CDR1 SGHAT and CDR2 FQNNGV. This CDR3 contains 15 residues. The CDR3, as DNA: TGTGCCGGCAGCTTAGTAATCAGGCGAAGCTCTGGCTACACCTTC. Protein sequence: CAGSLVIRRSSGYTF.

Regarding this clonotype: This clone may be a read error of a much larger clone one base away. The chain uses TRBV7-2 and TRBJ2-7; possibly TRBD2 for D (6 bases). Looked up from germline, CDR1 is SGHTA and CDR2 is FQGNSA. CDR3 length equals 13 residues. The CDR3 is CAGSFNGGREQYF. The CDR3 coding sequence is TGTGCCGGCAGCTTTAACGGGGGTAGAGAGCAGTACTTC.

This clonotype was counted at least ten times. This sequence joins TRBV5-8 and TRBJ1-2; D gene ambiguous. Germline V gene data show CDR1 as SGHTS and CDR2 as YDEGEE. Trimming took off 5 bases at V and 4 bases at J, with 9 bases between the two ends. This CDR3 comprises 12 residues. CDR3 loop: CASSLRPYGYTF. DNA of the CDR3: TGTGCCAGCAGTCTAAGACCCTATGGCTACACCTTC.

Turning to this clonotype: This may be a read error, as it is one base from a much larger clone. DNA for the CDR3: TGTGCCAGCAGTGAAGCGGCGGGGGGGCCACACTATGACTACACCTTC. Encoded protein: CASSEAAGGPHYDYTF. J is TRBJ1-2 and V is TRBV6-1, with D possibly being TRBD1 (6 bases). CDR1 MNHNS and CDR2 SASEGT come from the germline V gene. The CDR3 covers 16 residues.

This clonotype occurred a few times. The chain combines TRBV28 with TRBJ1-6, with D unresolved. The CDR3 is made up of 16 amino acids. V lost 2 bases and J lost 4, with 12 bases in between. Germline lookup yields CDR1 MDHEN and CDR2 SYDVKM. The CDR3 sequence is CASSLTPPEYNSPLHF. The CDR3 DNA sequence: TGTGCCAGCAGTTTAACCCCCCCTGAGTATAATTCACCCCTCCACTTT.

In this sample, this clonotype turned up a few times. Just one base apart from a much larger clone, this may be a read error. This chain connects TRBV7-9 to TRBJ2-5; 8 bases align to TRBD1. CDR1 and CDR2 from the germline V gene are SEHNR and FQNEAQ (reference sequence). The CDR3 runs 15 residues. J lost 11 bases, V lost 2 bases, and 13 bases had no gene match. The CDR3 sequence: CASSLPGQVYNEQYF. For the CDR3, the DNA is TGTGCCAGCAGCTTACCGGGACAGGTGTACAATGAGCAGTACTTC.

This clonotype was detected ten times or more. The rearrangement joins TRBV12-3 or TRBV12-4 to TRBJ1-1; D remains unclear. CDR3 length: 13 residues. The V end lost 3 bases, the J end lost 3 bases, and 8 bases lay between the germline ends. The CDR3 protein is CASSLKGYTEAFF. The CDR3 DNA follows: TGTGCCAGCAGTTTGAAGGGTTACACTGAAGCTTTCTTT.

In its sample, this clonotype was seen once. Mismatch with germline at one junction end may stem from a read error. The chain joins TRBV27 to TRBJ2-4; possibly TRBD1 for D (6 bases). This CDR3 has 12 residues. Germline-derived CDR1 and CDR2 are MNHEY and SMNVEV (reference sequence). CDR3 DNA sequence: TGTGCCTGCAGTTTAGGGGGTGGAGAGCAGTACTTC. Its protein is CACSLGGGEQYF.

Regarding this clonotype: A much larger clone sits a single nucleotide away, making a read error possible. The chain joins TRBV6-1 to TRBJ2-1; no clear D. The CDR3 loop spans 14 amino acids. Germline V lookup: CDR1 MNHNS, CDR2 SASEGT. This chain's CDR3 is CASSERSLNNEQVF. CDR3 DNA: TGTGCCAGCAGTGAAAGATCGCTAAACAATGAGCAGGTCTTC.

This clonotype was counted only a few times. The chain employs TRBV28 and TRBJ2-5; no reliable D call. Germline loops: CDR1 MDHEN, CDR2 SYDVKM. Trimming took 3 bases from V and 0 from J, leaving 14 bases between them. The CDR3 totals 16 residues. CDR3 protein: CASSFSGVADQETQYF. CDR3 DNA: TGTGCCAGCAGTTTCAGTGGTGTGGCAGACCAAGAGACCCAGTACTTC.

This chain links TRBV14 with TRBJ2-1; TRBD2 agrees at 10 bases. Germline lookup yields CDR1 SGHDN and CDR2 FVKESK. V lost 4 bases and J lost 0; bases outside the gene matches: 3. This CDR3 spans 16 amino acids. CDR3 residues: CASSLLAGFSYNEQFF. The CDR3 DNA is TGTGCCAGCAGCCTACTAGCGGGATTCTCCTACAATGAGCAGTTCTTC.

As concerns this clonotype: With a much larger clone just one base away, this may be a read error. The genes are TRBV5-1 and TRBJ1-1; D might be TRBD1 (5 bases). Trimming took 0 bases from V and 1 from J, leaving 10 bases between them. CDR1 and CDR2 from the germline V gene are SGHRS and YFSETQ. The length of the CDR3 is 15 residues. The CDR3: CASSLADKSNTEAFF. In nucleotides, the CDR3 is TGCGCCAGCAGCTTGGCGGACAAGTCGAACACTGAAGCTTTCTTT.

The genes are TRBV7-9 and TRBJ2-3; TRBD2 agrees at 10 bases. Germline-derived CDR1 and CDR2 are SEHNR and FQNEAQ (reference sequence). Trimming at V came to 5 bases and at J to 7 bases, leaving 12 bases not matched to a gene. CDR3 size: 16 residues. The CDR3 sequence: CASSIRSGGARNTQYF. The CDR3 nucleotides are TGTGCCAGCAGCATACGCAGCGGGGGGGCGAGAAATACGCAGTATTTT. The whole variable domain, remainder taken from reference TRBV7-9 and TRBJ2-3, is DTGVSQNPRHKITKRGQNVTFRCDPISEHNRLYWYRQTLGQGPEFLTYFQNEAQLEKSRLLSDRFSAERPKGSFSTLEIQRTEQGDSAMYLCASSIRSGGARNTQYFGPGTRLTVL.

A few counts support this clonotype. V and J are TRBV28 and TRBJ1-5; 7 positions agree with TRBD1. There are 16 residues in the CDR3. Per the germline V gene, CDR1 is MDHEN and CDR2 is SYDVKM. V dropped 2 bases and J dropped 4; count of bases not matched to a gene: 8. CDR3 DNA: TGTGCCAGCAGTTTAGCGCGACAGGGATCTAATCAGCCCCAGCATTTT. Protein sequence: CASSLARQGSNQPQHF.

As concerns this clonotype: This could be a read error, since a much larger clone is one nucleotide away. The rearrangement joins TRBV29-1 to TRBJ1-2; D is possibly TRBD1 (5 bases). This CDR3 region has 16 residues. V was trimmed by 5 bases and J by 10 bases, leaving 29 bases between them. Germline-derived CDR1 and CDR2 are SQVTM and ANQGSEA. DNA of the CDR3: TGCAGCGTTCAACTGACGGACACCTACACTAGGGGTGACTACACCTTC. Translated: CSVQLTDTYTRGDYTF.

In this sample, this clonotype turned up a few times. The chain has TRBV24-1 and TRBJ1-2; a weak D match, TRBD1 (5 bases). Germline loops: CDR1 KGHDR, CDR2 SFDVKD. V was pared by 4 bases and J by 5 bases, with 10 bases between. The CDR3 has 13 residues. The CDR3 spells CATSDVTVYGYTF. The CDR3 DNA follows: TGTGCCACCAGTGACGTGACAGTATATGGCTACACCTTC.

This clonotype was seen many times. The V gene is TRBV28, the J gene TRBJ2-5; D is ambiguous. The V gene lost 6 bases and the J gene lost 5 bases, with 16 bases spanning the gap. CDR3 length equals 14 residues. CDR1 is MDHEN and CDR2 is SYDVKM in the germline V gene. This CDR3 is CASSNLGTLETQYF. The CDR3 nucleotides read TGTGCCAGCAGCAACTTGGGTACTCTGGAGACCCAGTACTTC.

J is TRBJ1-5 and V is TRBV18; TRBD1 matches 7 bases. V shed 0 bases, J shed 2 bases, and the junction held 7 bases outside the gene matches. This CDR3 has 17 amino acids. The V gene's germline CDR1 is KGHSH and CDR2 LQKENI. The CDR3 DNA follows: TGTGCCAGCTCACCACCTACAGGGGCAATTGGCAATCAGCCCCAGCATTTT. Its protein product is CASSPPTGAIGNQPQHF.

Comment on this clonotype: Just one base apart from a much larger clone, this may be a read error. This chain joins TRBV6-6 and TRBJ1-2; D unresolved. Trimming stripped 8 bases from V and 8 bases from J, with 18 bases between. CDR3 length: 13 residues. Germline CDR1 is MNHNY and CDR2 is SVGAGI (reference sequence). The CDR3 DNA sequence: TGTGCCAGCGAGGGAGGCTGGGTGTCAGGCTACACCTTC. This sequence encodes CASEGGWVSGYTF.

This rearrangement joins TRBV7-2 to TRBJ2-2; D could derive from TRBD1 or TRBD2 (6 bases each). Germline CDR1 and CDR2: SGHTA and FQGNSA. V was shortened by 1 base and J by 4 bases, with 16 bases between the two germline ends. The CDR3 spans 17 residues. The CDR3 region is CASSLGVRGLVTGELFF. The CDR3 DNA is TGTGCCAGCAGCTTAGGAGTCCGGGGGCTTGTCACCGGGGAGCTGTTTTTT.

The chain combines TRBV2 with TRBJ1-5, with D unclear. CDR1 is SNHLY and CDR2 is FYNNEI in the germline V gene. This CDR3 comprises 15 residues. The germline V and J ends were trimmed by 6 bases and 6 bases, with 18 bases remaining between them. The CDR3 spells CASSLEWRTSQPQHF. The CDR3 DNA is TGTGCCAGCAGCCTGGAGTGGAGAACCTCTCAGCCCCAGCATTTT.

V and J are TRBV11-2 and TRBJ1-1; TRBD1 agrees at 7 bases. Per the germline V gene, CDR1 is SGHAT and CDR2 is FQNNGV. The CDR3 covers 15 residues. The ends lost 4 bases at V and 4 bases at J; junction bases unmatched: 9. CDR3 DNA sequence: TGTGCCAGCAGCTGGGGGACAGCAGGAGGCACTGAAGCTTTCTTT. Translated, it gives CASSWGTAGGTEAFF.

In the case of this clonotype: One end of the junction varies from germline; a read error may be responsible. The rearrangement uses TRBV7-2 and TRBJ1-1; D is unresolved. This CDR3 spans 13 amino acids. Germline values: CDR1 SGHTA, CDR2 FQGNSA. The CDR3 coding sequence is TGTGCCAGCAGCTTAGACCCGAACACTGGAGCTTTCTTT. Translation: CASSLDPNTGAFF.

The sample holds many counts of this clonotype. The rearrangement links TRBV5-6 to TRBJ2-5; 10 nucleotides line up with TRBD1. The V gene's germline CDR1 is SGHDT and CDR2 YYEEEE. V lost 6 bases to trimming and J lost 5 bases; unmatched junction nucleotides: 7. The CDR3 contains 14 residues. The CDR3 loop is CASKRTGGGETQYF. For the CDR3, the DNA is TGTGCCAGCAAGAGGACAGGGGGAGGGGAGACCCAGTACTTC.

This chain links TRBV7-9 with TRBJ2-4, with TRBD1 matching 7 bases. CDR1 is SEHNR and CDR2 is FQNEAQ in the germline V gene (reference sequence). Trimming removed 5 bases from V and 8 bases from J; junction bases left unmatched: 15. This CDR3 spans 16 amino acids. This CDR3 reads CASSQNRQGENDIQYF. The CDR3 nucleotides read TGTGCCAGCAGCCAGAACCGACAGGGAGAAAATGACATTCAGTACTTC.

In its sample, this clonotype was seen many times. The rearrangement links TRBV27 to TRBJ2-3; D gene unclear. The CDR3 runs 14 residues. Germline V gene sequence: CDR1 MNHEY, CDR2 SMNVEV (reference sequence). With 2 bases removed from V and 2 bases from J, the gap between germline ends came to 8 bases. The CDR3 DNA is TGTGCCAGCAGTTTAGGCGTCAACACAGATACGCAGTATTTT. Its translation is CASSLGVNTDTQYF.